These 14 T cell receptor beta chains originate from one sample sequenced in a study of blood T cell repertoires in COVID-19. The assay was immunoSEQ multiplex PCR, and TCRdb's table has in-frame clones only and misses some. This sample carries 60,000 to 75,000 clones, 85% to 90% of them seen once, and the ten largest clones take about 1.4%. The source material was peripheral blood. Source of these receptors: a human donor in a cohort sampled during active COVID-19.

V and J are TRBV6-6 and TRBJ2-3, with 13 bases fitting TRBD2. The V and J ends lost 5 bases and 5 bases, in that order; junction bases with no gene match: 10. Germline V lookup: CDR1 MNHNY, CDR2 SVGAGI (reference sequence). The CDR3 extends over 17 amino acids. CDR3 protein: CASSPGTSGILRDTQYF. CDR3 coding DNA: TGTGCCAGCAGTCCAGGGACTAGCGGGATACTACGAGATACGCAGTATTTT.

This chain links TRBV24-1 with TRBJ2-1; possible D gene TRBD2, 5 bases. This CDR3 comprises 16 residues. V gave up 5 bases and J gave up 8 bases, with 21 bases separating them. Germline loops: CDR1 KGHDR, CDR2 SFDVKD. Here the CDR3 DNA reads TGTGCCACCAGTGGTGCGATAGGACGGACGGGGTATGAGCAGTTCTTC. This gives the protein CATSGAIGRTGYEQFF.

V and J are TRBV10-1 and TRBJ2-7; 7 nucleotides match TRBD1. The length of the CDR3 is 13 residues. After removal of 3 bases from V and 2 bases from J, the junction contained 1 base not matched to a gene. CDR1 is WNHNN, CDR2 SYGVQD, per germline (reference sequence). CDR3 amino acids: CASSDGQAYEQYF. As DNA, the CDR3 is TGCGCCAGCAGTGACGGACAGGCCTACGAGCAGTACTTC.

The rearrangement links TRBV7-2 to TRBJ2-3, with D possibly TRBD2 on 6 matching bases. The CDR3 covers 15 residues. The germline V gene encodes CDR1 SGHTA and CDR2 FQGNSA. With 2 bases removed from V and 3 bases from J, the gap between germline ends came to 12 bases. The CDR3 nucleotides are TGTGCCAGCAGCTTACGCGGGGTAGGAACAGATACGCAGTATTTT. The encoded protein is CASSLRGVGTDTQYF.

CDR3 loop: CATSRDLETGGKLFF. The CDR3 nucleotides read TGTGCCACCAGCAGAGACTTGGAGACGGGGGGAAAACTGTTTTTT. The chain joins TRBV15 to TRBJ1-4; a weak D match, TRBD1 (5 bases). V was cut by 0 bases and J by 10 bases, with 15 bases left in between. CDR1 is LNHNV, CDR2 YYDKDF, per germline (reference sequence). The CDR3 extends over 15 amino acids. Together with reference TRBV15 and TRBJ1-4, the CDR3 gives the full variable domain: DAMVIQNPRYQVTQFGKPVTLSCSQTLNHNVMYWYQQKSSQAPKLLFHYYDKDFNNEADTPDNFQSRRPNTSFCFLDIRSPGLGDTAMYLCATSRDLETGGKLFFGSGTQLSVL.

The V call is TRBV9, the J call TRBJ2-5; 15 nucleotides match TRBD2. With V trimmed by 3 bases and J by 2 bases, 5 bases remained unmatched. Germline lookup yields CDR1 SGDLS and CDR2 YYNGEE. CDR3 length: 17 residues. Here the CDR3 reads CASSEGTSGRPQETQYF. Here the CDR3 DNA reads TGTGCCAGCAGCGAGGGGACTAGCGGGAGGCCGCAAGAGACCCAGTACTTC.

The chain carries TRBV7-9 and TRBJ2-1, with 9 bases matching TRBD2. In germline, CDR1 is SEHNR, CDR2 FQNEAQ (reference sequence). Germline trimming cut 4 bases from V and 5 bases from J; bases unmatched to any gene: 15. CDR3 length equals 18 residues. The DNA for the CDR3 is TGTGCCAGCAGCTCCACCCCGCCGGCGGGAGGGGTCGACAATGAGCAGTTCTTC. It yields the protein CASSSTPPAGGVDNEQFF.

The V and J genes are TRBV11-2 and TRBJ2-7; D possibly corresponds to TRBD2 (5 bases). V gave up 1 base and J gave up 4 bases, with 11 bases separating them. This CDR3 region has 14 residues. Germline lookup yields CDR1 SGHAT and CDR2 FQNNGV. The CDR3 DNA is TGTGCCAGCAGCTTAGTCGGGAATGGGTACGAGCAGTACTTC. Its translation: CASSLVGNGYEQYF. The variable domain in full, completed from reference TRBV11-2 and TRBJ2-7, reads EAGVAQSPRYKIIEKRQSVAFWCNPISGHATLYWYQQILGQGPKLLIQFQNNGVVDDSQLPKDRFSAERLKGVDSTLKIQPAKLEDSAVYLCASSLVGNGYEQYFGPGTRLTVT.

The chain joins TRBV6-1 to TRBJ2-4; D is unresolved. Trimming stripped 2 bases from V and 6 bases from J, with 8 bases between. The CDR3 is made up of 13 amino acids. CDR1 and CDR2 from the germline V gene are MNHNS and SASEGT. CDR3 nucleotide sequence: TGTGCCAGCAGTGAATCACCGGGAAACATTCAGTACTTC. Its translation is CASSESPGNIQYF.

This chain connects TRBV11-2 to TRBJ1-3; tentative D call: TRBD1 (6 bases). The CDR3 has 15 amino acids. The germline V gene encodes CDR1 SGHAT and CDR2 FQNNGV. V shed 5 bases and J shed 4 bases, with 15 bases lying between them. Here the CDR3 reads CASSEQGMEGNTIYF. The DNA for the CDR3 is TGTGCCAGCAGCGAACAGGGCATGGAGGGAAACACCATATATTTT.

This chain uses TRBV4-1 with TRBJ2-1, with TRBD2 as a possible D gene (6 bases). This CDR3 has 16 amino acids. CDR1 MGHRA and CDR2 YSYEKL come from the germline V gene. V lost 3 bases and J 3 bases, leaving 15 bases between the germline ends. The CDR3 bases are TGCGCCAGCAGCCAGAGCGGGTGGGTTAGCTACAATGAGCAGTTCTTC. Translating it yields CASSQSGWVSYNEQFF.

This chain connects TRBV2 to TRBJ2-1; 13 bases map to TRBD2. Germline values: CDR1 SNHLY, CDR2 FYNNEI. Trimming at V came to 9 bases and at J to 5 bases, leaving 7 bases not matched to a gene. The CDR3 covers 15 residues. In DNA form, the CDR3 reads TGTGCCAGTAGAGCCGGACTAGCGGGAGACAATGAGCAGTTCTTC. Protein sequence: CASRAGLAGDNEQFF.

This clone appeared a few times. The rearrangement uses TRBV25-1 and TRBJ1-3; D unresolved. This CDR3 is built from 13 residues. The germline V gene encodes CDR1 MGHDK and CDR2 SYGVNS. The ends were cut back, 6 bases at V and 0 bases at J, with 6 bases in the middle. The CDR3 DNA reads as TGTGCCAGCAGCGTGTACTCTGGAAACACCATATATTTT. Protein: CASSVYSGNTIYF.

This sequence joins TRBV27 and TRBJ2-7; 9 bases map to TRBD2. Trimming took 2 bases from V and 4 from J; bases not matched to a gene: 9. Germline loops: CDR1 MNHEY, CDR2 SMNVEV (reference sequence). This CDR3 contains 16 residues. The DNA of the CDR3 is TGTGCCAGCAGTTTACAGATGGGGCTAGCGGGATACGAGCAGTACTTC. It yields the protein CASSLQMGLAGYEQYF.